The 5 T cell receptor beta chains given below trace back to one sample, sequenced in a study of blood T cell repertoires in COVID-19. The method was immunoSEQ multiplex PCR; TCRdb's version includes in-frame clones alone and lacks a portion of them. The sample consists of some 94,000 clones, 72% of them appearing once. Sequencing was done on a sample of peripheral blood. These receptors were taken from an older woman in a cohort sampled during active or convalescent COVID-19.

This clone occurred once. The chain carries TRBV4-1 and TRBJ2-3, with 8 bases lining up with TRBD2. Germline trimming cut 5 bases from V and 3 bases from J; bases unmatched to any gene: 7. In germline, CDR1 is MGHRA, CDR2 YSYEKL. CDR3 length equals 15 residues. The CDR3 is CASSARGGWTDTQYF. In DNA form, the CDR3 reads TGCGCCAGCAGCGCTCGGGGGGGCTGGACAGATACGCAGTATTTT.

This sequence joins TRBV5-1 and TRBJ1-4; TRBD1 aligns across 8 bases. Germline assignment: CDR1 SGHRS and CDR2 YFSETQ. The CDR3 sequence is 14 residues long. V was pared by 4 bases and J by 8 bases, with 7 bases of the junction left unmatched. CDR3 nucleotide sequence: TGCGCCAGCAGCACCGGACAGGGCACGGAAAAACTGTTTTTT. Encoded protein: CASSTGQGTEKLFF.

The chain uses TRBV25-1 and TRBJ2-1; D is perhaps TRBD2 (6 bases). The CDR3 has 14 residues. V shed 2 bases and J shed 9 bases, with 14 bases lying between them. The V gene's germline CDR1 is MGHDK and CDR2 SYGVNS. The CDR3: CASSEGGGRSEQFF. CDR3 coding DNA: TGTGCCAGCAGTGAAGGTGGGGGGAGGAGTGAGCAGTTCTTC.

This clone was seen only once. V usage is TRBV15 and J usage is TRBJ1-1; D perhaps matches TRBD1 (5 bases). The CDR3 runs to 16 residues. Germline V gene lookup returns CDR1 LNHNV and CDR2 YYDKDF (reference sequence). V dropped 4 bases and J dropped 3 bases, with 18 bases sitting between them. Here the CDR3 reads CATSKRRARVDTEAFF. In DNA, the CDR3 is TGTGCCACCAGCAAGAGACGGGCCAGGGTGGACACTGAAGCTTTCTTT.

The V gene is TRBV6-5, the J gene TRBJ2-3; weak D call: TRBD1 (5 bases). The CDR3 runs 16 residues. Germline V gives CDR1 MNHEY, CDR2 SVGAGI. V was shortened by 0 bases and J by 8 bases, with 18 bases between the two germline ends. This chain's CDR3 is CASSYSKGQGDTTQYF. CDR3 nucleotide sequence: TGTGCCAGCAGTTACTCGAAGGGTCAGGGCGATACTACGCAGTATTTT.